This passage covers 13 T cell receptor beta chains from one sample sequenced in a study of spatial heterogeneity in lung cancer (dated by TCRdb to the late 2010s). Results and caveats for the whole study, not just this receptor: The number of expanded intratumoral alpha and beta TCRs correlated with the tumor nonsynonymous mutation count.

Their target antigens are unknown. The meaning of the sample's time point label: sample taken at primary tumor resection. Libraries were built with 5' RACE. The reads were generated on a NextSeq 500. Using fastp trimming at Q25 and MiXCR clonotype assembly, TCRdb reanalyzed the public sequencing data and kept in-frame beta chains. Rows are combined by CDR3 protein, so each entry shows the most common genes and DNA. This sample is represented by approximately 6,800 distinct CDR3 sequences; roughly 10% of them were singletons. The ten largest clones add up to 8% to 11% of the sample. Sequencing used lung tumor tissue, obtained at surgery. The receptors stem from a female donor with early-stage non-small cell lung cancer.

V and J are TRBV6-2 or TRBV6-3 and TRBJ2-5; the match to TRBD2 covers 8 bases. V was pared by 5 bases and J by 0 bases, with 14 bases of the junction left unmatched. Germline V gene lookup returns CDR1 MNHEY and CDR2 SVGEGT. This CDR3 contains 18 residues. The CDR3 bases are TGTGCCAGCAGTAGGATCCGTGCGGGACTAGGGGACCAAGAGACCCAGTACTTC. Translating gives CASSRIRAGLGDQETQYF.

The sample holds a few counts of this clonotype. The chain employs TRBV29-1 and TRBJ2-1, with D perhaps TRBD2 (6 bases). The CDR3 contains 13 residues. V lost 3 bases and J 6 bases, leaving 12 bases between the germline ends. Germline lookup yields CDR1 SQVTM and CDR2 ANQGSEA. CDR3 nucleotide sequence: TGCAGCGTTGATAAAGGTAGCGGCAATGAGCAGTTCTTC. Translating it yields CSVDKGSGNEQFF.

V usage is TRBV5-6 and J usage is TRBJ1-1; D is unclear. V lost 0 bases, J lost 1 base, and 10 bases lay in between. From germline, CDR1 is SGHDT and CDR2 YYEEEE. This CDR3 has 15 amino acids. CDR3 sequence: CASSLDRRGNTEAFF. Here the CDR3 DNA reads TGTGCCAGCAGCTTGGATAGACGTGGGAACACTGAAGCTTTCTTT.

This clonotype was seen a few times. The V gene is TRBV6-1, the J gene TRBJ2-1, with a weak D call TRBD2 (6 bases). This CDR3 has 15 amino acids. The germline CDR1 and CDR2 sequences are MNHNS and SASEGT. Trimming shortened V by 6 bases and J by 1 base, and 13 bases separated the two germline ends. CDR3 sequence (DNA): TGTGCCAGCAGGGCGGGAAGCCTATCCTACAATGAGCAGTTCTTC. It translates to CASRAGSLSYNEQFF.

The chain recombines TRBV28 with TRBJ2-7, with 10 positions matching TRBD2. J lost 2 bases, V lost 9 bases, and 7 bases had no gene match. Germline V CDR1 and CDR2: MDHEN, SYDVKM. The CDR3 is 14 amino acids. The CDR3 protein is CASTLAGAAYEQYF. The CDR3 bases are TGTGCCAGTACCCTAGCGGGGGCCGCCTACGAGCAGTACTTC.

V usage is TRBV30 and J usage is TRBJ1-5; the D gene is possibly TRBD1 (5 bases). V dropped 0 bases and J dropped 3 bases, with 15 bases sitting between them. CDR1 and CDR2 from the germline V gene are GTSNPN and SVGIG (reference sequence). This CDR3 comprises 16 residues. The CDR3 spells CAWSVWFGDANQPQHF. DNA of the CDR3: TGTGCCTGGAGTGTATGGTTTGGGGACGCCAATCAGCCCCAGCATTTT.

CDR3: CASSAAGAQETQYF. Here the CDR3 DNA reads TGTGCCAGCAGCGCGGCGGGGGCCCAAGAGACCCAGTACTTC. The chain combines TRBV5-4 with TRBJ2-5; D perhaps matches TRBD2 (7 bases). Germline loops: CDR1 SGHNT, CDR2 YYREEE (reference sequence). The length of the CDR3 is 14 residues. Between the trimmed V and J ends, which lost 4 bases and 1 base, there was a span of 11 bases.

V usage is TRBV30 and J usage is TRBJ1-1; 9 bases agree with TRBD1. CDR1 GTSNPN and CDR2 SVGIG come from the germline V gene (reference sequence). Unmatched junction bases numbered 1, after V lost 8 bases and J lost 3 bases. The CDR3 is 11 amino acids. The CDR3 protein is CAGQGYTEAFF. Written as DNA, the CDR3 is TGTGCCGGACAGGGGTACACTGAAGCTTTCTTT.

A few counts support this clonotype. This chain uses TRBV11-3 with TRBJ2-5, with D unresolved. CDR3 length equals 12 residues. From germline, CDR1 is SGHNT and CDR2 YENEEA. V lost 1 base and J 4 bases, leaving 4 bases between the germline ends. CDR3 nucleotides: TGTGCCAGCAGCTTAGGGCTAGAGACCCAGTACTTC. Translation: CASSLGLETQYF.

This clonotype counts as medium-sized. This sequence joins TRBV7-9 and TRBJ2-2; 7 nucleotides align to TRBD1. Per the germline V gene, CDR1 is SEHNR and CDR2 is FQNEAQ (reference sequence). This CDR3 comprises 16 residues. Germline trimming cut 3 bases from V and 0 bases from J; bases unmatched to any gene: 4. The CDR3 protein is CASSLSGTANTGELFF. In DNA form, the CDR3 reads TGTGCCAGCAGCTTGTCCGGGACAGCGAACACCGGGGAGCTGTTTTTT.

This chain links TRBV7-6 with TRBJ2-1; a possible D gene is TRBD1 (6 bases). The CDR3 has 17 residues. V lost 2 bases and J 0 bases, leaving 14 bases between the germline ends. Per the germline V gene, CDR1 is SGHVS and CDR2 is FNYEAQ. CDR3 nucleotides: TGTGCCAGCAGCTTATTTCGTCAGGGGAGCTCCTACAATGAGCAGTTCTTC. This gives the protein CASSLFRQGSSYNEQFF. Full variable domain (remainder filled in from reference TRBV7-6 and TRBJ2-1): GAGVSQSPRYKVTKRGQDVALRCDPISGHVSLYWYRQALGQGPEFLTYFNYEAQQDKSGLPNDRFSAERPEGSISTLTIQRTEQRDSAMYRCASSLFRQGSSYNEQFFGPGTRLTVL.

The genes are TRBV20-1 and TRBJ2-3, with D maybe TRBD1 (6 bases). The V gene lost 0 bases and the J gene lost 4 bases, with 14 bases spanning the gap. This CDR3 is 15 amino acids long. Germline CDR1 DFQATT, CDR2 SNEGSKA (reference sequence). In nucleotides, the CDR3 is TGCAGTGCTAGAGATCTTCAGGGGTTGTCAGATACGCAGTATTTT. Its protein product is CSARDLQGLSDTQYF.

This chain links TRBV10-3 with TRBJ2-7, with TRBD1 matching 7 bases. The V segment lost 2 bases and the J segment 6 bases; nucleotides outside the gene matches: 7. The CDR3 sequence is 14 residues long. Germline V gives CDR1 ENHRY, CDR2 SYGVKD. The CDR3 DNA is TGTGCCATCAGTGAGCCAGGGGGTTCGTGCGAGCAGTACTTC. Its protein product is CAISEPGGSCEQYF.